The rows below give T cell receptor beta chains drawn from one sample of a study of spatial heterogeneity in lung cancer. Via MiXCR, TCRdb re-called the 5' RACE reads, giving one row per CDR3 protein. The data hold 5,500 to 8,000 distinct CDR3 sequences, with roughly 5% observed a single time. Here the sequenced sample was normal lung tissue next to the tumor, taken at surgery. These TCRs come from a female donor with early-stage non-small cell lung cancer. Each CDR3 is given with its conserved first and last residue. A D gene is named only where the DNA matches it firmly. The size entry is marked missing in some rows and otherwise reads once, few, many or a size class.

D gene | J gene | V gene | clone size | CDR3 protein | CDR3 DNA
TRBD2 | TRBJ2-2 | TRBV5-1 | many | CASSPMTSGGTGELFF | TGCGCCAGCAGCCCAATGACTAGCGGGGGGACCGGGGAGCTGTTTTTT
NA | TRBJ2-5 | TRBV24-1 | large | CATSDPTGHQETQYF | TGTGCCACCAGTGATCCTACAGGGCACCAAGAGACCCAGTACTTC
NA | TRBJ2-2 | TRBV6-1 | many | CASSEGQHHTGELFF | TGTGCCAGCAGTGAAGGACAGCATCACACCGGGGAGCTGTTTTTT
NA | TRBJ1-1 | TRBV12-3/TRBV12-4 | medium-sized | CASSLEGWAFF | TGTGCCAGCAGTTTAGAAGGGTGGGCTTTCTTT
NA | TRBJ1-4 | TRBV27 | many | CASSSFLQGGGEKLFF | TGTGCCAGCAGTTCCTTCCTACAGGGTGGTGGCGAAAAACTGTTTTTT
NA | TRBJ1-6 | TRBV3-1 | many | CASSQDMVGPLHF | TGTGCCAGCAGCCAAGATATGGTGGGACCCCTCCACTTT
NA | TRBJ2-7 | TRBV7-3 | medium-sized | CASSPSAGQKYEQYF | TGTGCCAGCAGCCCGTCGGCAGGGCAAAAGTACGAGCAGTACTTC
NA | TRBJ2-3 | TRBV5-1 | many | CASSFQGTDTQYF | TGCGCCAGCAGCTTCCAGGGCACAGATACGCAGTATTTT
TRBD1 | TRBJ1-3 | TRBV28 | many | CASSPPPGQGARGNTIYF | TGTGCCAGCAGTCCCCCCCCGGGACAGGGGGCGCGGGGAAACACCATATATTTT
NA | TRBJ1-6 | TRBV10-2 | medium-sized | CASSDPNSPLHF | TGCGCCAGCAGTGACCCAAATTCACCCCTCCACTTT
TRBD1 | TRBJ1-5 | TRBV5-1 | many | CASSPDRNQPQHF | TGCGCCAGCAGCCCGGACAGGAATCAGCCCCAGCATTTT
NA | TRBJ1-6 | TRBV2 | many | CASLFASGNSPLHF | TGTGCCAGCTTGTTTGCCTCGGGTAATTCACCCCTCCACTTT
NA | TRBJ2-7 | TRBV6-1 | many | CASSGRTASYEQYF | TGTGCCAGCAGTGGGAGGACAGCCTCCTACGAGCAGTACTTC
NA | TRBJ2-2 | TRBV11-2 | medium-sized | CASSRRTGSIITGELFF | TGTGCCAGCAGCCGGCGGACGGGATCGATAATCACCGGGGAGCTGTTTTTT
NA | TRBJ2-3 | TRBV27 | NA | CASSLSPWGSDTQYF | TGTGCCAGCAGTTTAAGTCCCTGGGGCTCAGATACGCAGTATTTT
NA | TRBJ1-2 | TRBV6-5 | medium-sized | CASSYSADGNYGYTF | TGTGCCAGCAGTTACTCCGCGGACGGAAACTATGGCTACACCTTC
NA | TRBJ2-1 | TRBV2 | many | CASSEARHEQFF | TGTGCCAGCAGTGAAGCTCGACACGAGCAGTTCTTC
TRBD1 | TRBJ1-4 | TRBV20-1 | medium-sized | CSTLGTGSEKLFF | TGCAGTACGCTGGGGACAGGGAGTGAAAAACTGTTTTTT
NA | TRBJ2-7 | TRBV20-1 | medium-sized | CSARESFRGPYEQYF | TGCAGTGCTAGAGAGTCCTTCCGGGGGCCCTACGAGCAGTACTTC
NA | TRBJ2-1 | TRBV29-1 | medium-sized | CSVVIQVGGGLF | TGCAGCGTTGTTATCCAAGTGGGGGGCGGACTCTTC
TRBD1 | TRBJ1-1 | TRBV6-1 | many | CASSEGQGRPEAFF | TGTGCCAGCAGTGAAGGACAGGGCCGCCCTGAAGCTTTCTTT
NA | TRBJ2-7 | TRBV7-9 | medium-sized | CASSPSGGIYEQYF | TGTGCCAGCAGCCCCAGTGGCGGAATTTACGAGCAGTACTTC
NA | TRBJ2-2 | TRBV11-2 | NA | CASSSQLAQNTGELFF | TGTGCCAGCAGCTCACAACTAGCACAGAACACCGGGGAGCTGTTTTTT
NA | TRBJ2-2 | TRBV25-1 | many | CASLGQANTGELFF | TGTGCCAGTCTCGGACAAGCGAACACCGGGGAGCTGTTTTTT
NA | TRBJ2-1 | TRBV6-2/TRBV6-3 | many | CASSQGGHEQFF | TGTGCCAGCAGTCAGGGGGGCCATGAGCAGTTCTTC
TRBD1 | TRBJ2-2 | TRBV7-9 | few | CASSVNRGLNAGELFF | TGTGCCAGCAGCGTCAACAGGGGCCTCAACGCCGGGGAGCTGTTTTTT
TRBD2 | TRBJ2-7 | TRBV27 | many | CASSLVAGTGYEQYF | TGTGCCAGCAGTTTGGTAGCGGGAACGGGGTACGAGCAGTACTTC
TRBD2 | TRBJ2-4 | TRBV5-1 | NA | CASSQGLAVAKNIQYF | TGCGCCAGCAGCCAGGGACTAGCGGTAGCCAAAAACATTCAGTACTTC
NA | TRBJ2-5 | TRBV6-5 | medium-sized | CASSYRGGGETQYF | TGTGCCAGCAGTTACAGGGGAGGGGGAGAGACCCAGTACTTC